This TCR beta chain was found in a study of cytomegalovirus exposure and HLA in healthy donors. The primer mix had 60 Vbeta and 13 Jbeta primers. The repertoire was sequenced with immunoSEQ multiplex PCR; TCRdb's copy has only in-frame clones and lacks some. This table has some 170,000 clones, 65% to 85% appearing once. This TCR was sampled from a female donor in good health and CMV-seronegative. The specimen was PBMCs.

Here the CDR3 reads CASSLQGGNQPQHF. In nucleotides, the CDR3 is TGTGCCAGCAGCTTACAGGGTGGCAATCAGCCCCAGCATTTT. This sequence joins TRBV5-4 and TRBJ1-5, with a possible D match to TRBD1 (6 bases). V dropped 2 bases and J dropped 2 bases, with 8 bases sitting between them. Per germline, CDR1 SGHNT and CDR2 YYREEE (reference sequence). This CDR3 has 14 residues.